The 8 T cell receptor beta chains presented below share a single source sample, sequenced in a study of T cells after yellow fever vaccination. TCRdb analysed the 5' RACE reads with MiXCR anew, one entry per CDR3 protein. The data contain 300,000 or so distinct CDR3 sequences, around 7% of them singletons. The sequencing here drew on PBMCs, taken roughly 47 days after the first yellow fever vaccination. These receptors came from a man aged 18 to 30 who received the YFV17D yellow fever vaccine.

The chain uses TRBV5-1 and TRBJ2-1, with D maybe TRBD2 (6 bases). Trimming stripped 0 bases from V and 7 bases from J, with 11 bases between. The CDR3 is 14 amino acids. Germline lookup yields CDR1 SGHRS and CDR2 YFSETQ. This chain's CDR3 is CASSLDLGRNEQFF. DNA for the CDR3: TGCGCCAGCAGCTTGGATCTGGGGAGGAATGAGCAGTTCTTC.

In its sample, this clonotype was seen many times. The chain couples TRBV5-6 to TRBJ2-2; 11 bases are a match to TRBD2. The junction had 7 bases not matched to a gene; V was cut back by 1 base and J by 5 bases. The CDR3 totals 17 residues. The germline V gene has CDR1 SGHDT and CDR2 YYEEEE. The CDR3 sequence: CASSLLLAGGRTGELFF. The CDR3 DNA reads as TGTGCCAGCAGCTTGCTCCTAGCGGGGGGCAGGACCGGGGAGCTGTTTTTT.

This clonotype was counted at least ten times. V gene TRBV27 combines with J gene TRBJ1-6, with D maybe TRBD1 (6 bases). V gave up 3 bases and J gave up 9 bases, with 15 bases separating them. The CDR3 contains 15 residues. Germline loops: CDR1 MNHEY, CDR2 SMNVEV (reference sequence). Here the CDR3 reads CASSFRGFITSPLHF. The CDR3 DNA reads as TGTGCCAGCAGTTTCAGGGGATTTATTACTTCACCCCTCCACTTT.

This clonotype was picked up a small number of times. V and J are TRBV30 and TRBJ1-3; D gene unclear. The CDR3 extends over 13 amino acids. Trimming pared 5 bases from V and 0 bases from J, leaving 8 bases between. Germline V gives CDR1 GTSNPN, CDR2 SVGIG (reference sequence). Here the CDR3 reads CAWDTSSGNTIYF. CDR3 DNA sequence: TGTGCCTGGGATACCTCCTCTGGAAACACCATATATTTT.

In this sample, this clonotype turned up many times. The gene calls are TRBV4-3 and TRBJ1-5; D possibly corresponds to TRBD1 (5 bases). Trimming stripped 2 bases from V and 10 bases from J, with 12 bases between. CDR3 size: 13 residues. Germline V gene sequence: CDR1 LGHNA, CDR2 YSLEER. The CDR3 bases are TGCGCCAGCAGCCAATTGCAGGGTAAACCCCAGCATTTT. Its translation is CASSQLQGKPQHF.

This clonotype has more than one count but fewer than ten. The chain uses TRBV5-6 and TRBJ2-7, with TRBD1 identical over 8 bases. CDR1 and CDR2 from the germline V gene are SGHDT and YYEEEE. V shed 0 bases, J shed 2 bases, and the junction held 4 bases outside the gene matches. This CDR3 contains 15 residues. CDR3 amino acids: CASSLGPGGPYEQYF. CDR3 DNA: TGTGCCAGCAGCTTGGGCCCAGGGGGCCCCTACGAGCAGTACTTC. The complete variable domain, with remaining parts taken from reference TRBV5-6 and TRBJ2-7, reads DAGVTQSPTHLIKTRGQQVTLRCSPKSGHDTVSWYQQALGQGPQFIFQYYEEEERQRGNFPDRFSGHQFPNYSSELNVNALLLGDSALYLCASSLGPGGPYEQYFGPGTRLTVT.

The chain joins TRBV5-1 to TRBJ2-1; D is perhaps TRBD1 (6 bases). V lost 0 bases to trimming and J lost 5 bases, with 12 bases between them. The germline gives CDR1 SGHRS, CDR2 YFSETQ. The CDR3 is 15 amino acids. CDR3 nucleotide sequence: TGCGCCAGCAGCTTGGTTCCAGGGGCCCACAATGAGCAGTTCTTC. As protein: CASSLVPGAHNEQFF.

The V gene is TRBV6-6, the J gene TRBJ2-1; 7 bases are shared with TRBD2. Germline CDR1 MNHNY, CDR2 SVGAGI (reference sequence). CDR3 length: 12 residues. Unmatched junction bases numbered 1, after V lost 7 bases and J lost 4 bases. The CDR3 spells CASNGGYNEQFF. For the CDR3, the DNA is TGTGCCAGCAACGGGGGGTACAATGAGCAGTTCTTC.